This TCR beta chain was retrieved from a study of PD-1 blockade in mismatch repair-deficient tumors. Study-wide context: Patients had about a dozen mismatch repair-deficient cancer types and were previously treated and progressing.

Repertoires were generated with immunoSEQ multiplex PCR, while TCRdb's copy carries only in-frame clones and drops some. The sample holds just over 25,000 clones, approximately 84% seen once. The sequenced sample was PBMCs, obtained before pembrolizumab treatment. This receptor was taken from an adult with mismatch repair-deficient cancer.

In nucleotides, the CDR3 is TGTGCCATCAGTGCCTCAATTTTTCCCGGGAATCAGAACATTCAGTACTTC. Protein product: CAISASIFPGNQNIQYF. This chain connects TRBV10-3 to TRBJ2-4, with D tentatively TRBD2 (5 bases). This CDR3 is built from 17 residues. Per the germline V gene, CDR1 is ENHRY and CDR2 is SYGVKD. V lost 4 bases and J 7 bases, leaving 23 bases between the germline ends.